This T cell receptor beta chain was identified in a study of cytomegalovirus exposure and HLA in healthy donors. Overall study context: The 130 or so validation repertoires were reported in a later analysis to have been generated on the same platform as the roughly 670 first-cohort repertoires. General study points: Overall, around 160 TCR beta chains were annotated as cytomegalovirus-associated. Reported results showed that the classifier diagnosed cytomegalovirus status with high specificity and sensitivity.

Points on this clone: The antigen remains undetermined.

The donors belonged to the approximately 120-subject validation cohort, separate from the roughly 670-subject first cohort. Method: immunoSEQ multiplex PCR; TCRdb's copy keeps in-frame clones and lacks some. The table has a few hundred thousand clones, 80% to 85% seen once. Sequencing was performed on PBMCs. The receptor was isolated from a young woman in good health and CMV-seropositive.

The CDR3 region is CASSPPDRGYEQYF. CDR3 in DNA: TGTGCCAGCTCACCACCGGACAGGGGCTACGAGCAGTACTTC. The V call is TRBV18, the J call TRBJ2-7; the match to TRBD1 covers 9 bases. The CDR3 is 14 residues long. Losses at the gene ends were 0 bases for V and 3 bases for J; bases not matched to a gene: 0. Germline lookup yields CDR1 KGHSH and CDR2 LQKENI. Full variable domain (missing parts from reference TRBV18 and TRBJ2-7): NAGVMQNPRHLVRRRGQEARLRCSPMKGHSHVYWYRQLPEEGLKFMVYLQKENIIDESGMPKERFSAEFPKEGPSILRIQQVVRGDSAAYFCASSPPDRGYEQYFGPGTRLTVT.